The following is a TCR beta chain sequence with its context. Its antigen is still unknown. Base qualities are missing; no much larger clone stands one base away. Library prep was done by the immunoSEQ multiplex PCR assay. For the multiplex PCR, a mixture combining 60 forward primers for TCR Vbeta segments and 13 reverse primers for TCR Jbeta segments was used. A multiplex PCR assay on genomic DNA amplified the CDR3 region of rearranged TCR beta genes. The amplified TCR beta libraries were sequenced on the Illumina HiSeq System as 87-base-pair reads. For the original study's pipeline: In a later analysis, 70 million to 95 million unique TCR beta chains were counted across the 666 repertoires, and roughly 9.9 million of these chains were shared by at least two donors. A nearest-neighbor algorithm error-corrected the raw reads and collapsed the reads into unique sequences, merging closely related sequences to remove PCR and sequencing errors. Alignment of CDR3 sequences to IMGT reference sequences was used to assign V, D and J gene segments. For a sequence to be retained, at least a six-nucleotide match to both a V gene segment and a J gene segment was required. A rearrangement was called productive if the CDR3 had no stop codons and remained in frame with V and J, and every other rearrangement was called non-productive. CDR3 was defined according to IMGT convention as the region running from the second conserved V-encoded cysteine to the conserved J-encoded phenylalanine. Sequences without an unambiguous match to a single V gene segment were excluded from the earlier analysis of approximately 600 of the donors. An earlier analysis of under 750 of the donors called V segments functional above 56.7% productive rearrangements and segregating when the between-donor standard deviation exceeded 5%. A statistical classification framework was developed to diagnose cytomegalovirus status using the catalog of TCR beta chain sequences. V and J gene assignment, in a later analysis, came from comparing TCR nucleotide sequences with IMGT/GENE-DB human TR gene sequences. Using the TCRdist pipeline, a later analysis assigned CDR3 sequences along with most-parsimonious VDJ recombination scenarios. In a later analysis, each TCR beta chain was defined by its CDR3 amino acid sequence together with its V-gene family, and reads lacking a unique V-gene family were excluded. To address suspected cross-contamination and a sequencing artifact, a later analysis removed roughly 640 highly shared, low-generation-probability nucleotide sequences. In a later analysis, a clonal expansion index for each public chain was calculated from normalized within-repertoire ranks of inferred template counts. In a later analysis, generation probabilities were computed using a VDJ recombination model fitted to out-of-frame rearrangements, and the results were checked against IGoR. In a later analysis, hypergeometric tests were used to score TCR-TCR, TCR-HLA and TCR-CMV co-occurrence, with a repertoire-size bias correction applied to TCR pairs. False discovery rates were estimated in a later analysis by permuting HLA or CMV assignments 20 times. In a later analysis, co-occurring TCRs were grouped using DBSCAN, and TCRdist sequence similarity was added for clustering within HLA-allele-positive subsets. For co-occurrence clustering, repertoires with fewer than 30,000 or more than 120,000 public chains were excluded, along with roughly five repertoires with anomalous nucleotide sharing. TCRdb mirrors the immuneACCESS table, restricted to in-frame sequences. Some clones are absent from its copies; in checked studies, under half trace to an unresolved V gene, and the reason for the others is unknown. Clonal size and the V and J genes are those of that table, whereas D and trimming came from the DNA. This sample comprises about 160,000 clones, 80% to 90% of them detected only once. The ten top clones hold 2% to 2.5% of the sample.

This specimen belongs to a study of cytomegalovirus exposure and HLA in healthy donors (dated by TCRdb to the late 2010s). Looking at the study overall: An earlier analysis of some 500 of the donors reported more than 250 Gb of sequence data and some 120 million unique TCR beta sequences from about 200 million T cells. Roughly 5 DR-DQ haplotypes were handled as single units for association and clustering because linkage in the cohort was strong. On average, 235,054 unique TCR beta nucleotide sequences were sequenced per donor among 350 to 400 genotyped donors of the cohort, with roughly 18% of those sequences being non-productive. HLA typing covered class I and class II loci at four-digit resolution. Approximately 300 gigabases of sequencing data and roughly 81 million unique TCR sequences made up an early release that covered several hundred HLA-typed donors. Donor age, sex, ethnicity and CMV serostatus were compiled together with the repertoire data. In the later analysis, no new phenotypic data were used to find candidate immune exposures; instead, reliance was placed on TCR beta sequences and their occurrence across donors. The genetic ancestry cluster associated with self-reported Caucasian donors included about four fifths of the 350 to 500 genotyped donors. The study was designed to test whether signatures of past pathogen exposure could be identified by cataloging public T cell receptors. Every repertoire in the discovery cohort had been generated on one and the same sequencing platform. Typing coverage varied by locus: roughly 629-640 donors for A, B, C, DRB1 and DQB1; roughly 520 for DQA1; more than 600 for DPA1; around 490 for DPB1. Genome-wide SNP genotypes for about 55% of the roughly 670 donors were used in a later genetic analysis, which treated that subset as a discovery cohort. High-throughput TCR immunosequencing, statistical association of individual TCRs with disease status, and machine learning were combined to predict cytomegalovirus infection status. To decide whether each TCR beta V gene segment behaved as functional or pseudogenic, an earlier analysis of over 500 of the donors relied on high-throughput TCR beta sequencing. The study profiled the T cell repertoires of hundreds of subjects by immunosequencing and related them to cytomegalovirus serostatus. In a later analysis, previously published TCR beta repertoires from about 640 donors were re-analyzed and high-resolution HLA genotyping was added so that TCR occurrence patterns could be studied. A separate validation cohort of approximately 130 different subjects was used in addition to the 666-subject first cohort.

V loses 4 bases, J loses 2 bases, and the germline ends lie 6 bases apart. CDR1 and CDR2 were assigned from the germline V gene as SQVTM and ANQGSEA. From the cysteine up to the phenylalanine, the CDR3 has a length of 12 residues. Only the CDR3 DNA is retained, 36 bases long and in frame from the first base. Results the study describes overall, beyond this receptor: A total of 150 to 200 TCR beta chains were listed by the study as associated with cytomegalovirus. A further reported finding was that TCR beta sequences accurately predicted the HLA-A and HLA-B alleles for most subjects in the first cohort. In a later genetic analysis, a missense DCLRE1C variant was associated with V-gene and J-gene trimming of TCR beta chains, and the association was replicated in an independent cohort. In a later analysis, HLA-associated TCR beta chains showed more clonal expansion and lower generation probabilities than non-associated chains that were equally common. Correlated functional status among segregating V segments might reflect linkage disequilibrium, but an unknown experimental factor could not be ruled out. The sequencing pipeline was judged likely to have produced a cluster of highly shared sequence variants as a technical artifact. Strong co-occurrence of HLA alleles, especially DR and DQ, made assigning TCR associations to individual alleles difficult. The classifier was reported to diagnose cytomegalovirus status with high specificity and sensitivity in both the original cohort and the validation cohort. The presence/absence analyses assumed that sequencing depth was roughly uniform across donors, and that assumption may not be true. Because counts were too low, around 17 rarely observed V segments, including chromosome 9 orphons, were left out of the earlier analysis of 500 to 750 of the donors. In an earlier analysis of a few hundred of the donors, most TCR beta V segments were observed in productive rearrangements about 87% or about 30% of the time, broadly matching IMGT annotations. CMV serostatus was the only immune exposure information available for the cohort. In vitro tests confirmed that three of the cytomegalovirus-associated TCR beta chains recognize cytomegalovirus antigens. Most TCR sequences were seen in very few donors, while some public TCRs were found in many individuals. Because the 87-base-pair reads could not distinguish some IMGT-functional V segments, including TRBV6-2 and TRBV6-3, those segments were excluded. A later analysis associated about 17,000 TCR beta sequences with specific HLA alleles at a false discovery rate of 0.05. Because some donors lacked HLA typing at each locus, the association tests relied only on the typed subset. A later genetic analysis reported fewer N-insertions in productive TCRs among donors in an Asian-associated ancestry cluster than the roughly 720-donor mean. A later analysis found that most CMV-associated TCR beta chains appeared HLA-restricted, with HLA associations seemingly driven largely by CMV exposure. The cohort was sequenced for TCR beta chains only, and without alpha or paired-chain data the features that could be detected were limited. In a later analysis, the rate of TCR association differed among HLA loci, with DRB1 alleles having the most associated TCRs and HLA-C alleles having the fewest. A later analysis reported that several top co-occurrence clusters appeared linked to parvovirus B19, influenza, CMV and Epstein-Barr virus. According to the authors, the approach could potentially be generalized to other disease states and immunological phenotypes.

In total, more than 500 healthy bone marrow donors made up the cohort. All cohort members were sampled while nominally healthy, although unrecorded immune exposures were likely present. The donor tested CMV seropositive, placing the donor among the 289 seropositive members of the cohort. Every donor gave a peripheral blood sample, and the peripheral blood mononuclear cells from that sample were used for TCR beta sequencing. Genomic DNA extraction from the blood cell samples was performed with the Qiagen DNeasy Blood Extraction Kit. The TCR originated in a man younger than 30 in good health and CMV-seropositive. The chain is made from TRBV29-1 and TRBJ1-5; tentative D gene TRBD1, with 5 bases matching. Sample: PBMCs. The nucleotide sequence reads as follows: TGCAGCGTTGCGGGGGGCAATCAGCCCCAGCATTTT. Its product reads: CSVAGGNQPQHF.